The clone carrying this T cell receptor (beta chain) has ten or more counts. Scientists amplified the TCR beta CDR3 regions from RNA transcripts. Second-round multiplex PCR came after a first-round RT-PCR that employed HTBI primers. TCRdb reprocessed the multiplex PCR reads with MiXCR, giving one entry per CDR3 protein. Here the sample spans about 420,000 distinct CDR3 sequences, around 21% being singletons. The record originates from a study of Graves' ophthalmopathy and Graves' hyperthyroidism. About the study: Peripheral blood was obtained at first diagnosis, ahead of any treatment.

Germline loops: CDR1 KGHDR, CDR2 SFDVKD. The CDR3 totals 15 residues. Germline trimming cut 3 bases from V and 3 bases from J; bases unmatched to any gene: 7. Sequencing was performed on peripheral blood. The rearrangement joins TRBV24-1 to TRBJ2-7; 7 bases are shared with TRBD1. The source of this sequence is a woman in her late teens or twenties with stable Graves' hyperthyroidism. The CDR3 coding sequence is TGTGCCACCAGTGATCCCCACAGGGGCTACTACGAGCAGTACTTC. Encoded protein: CATSDPHRGYYEQYF.